The T cell receptor beta chain under discussion was sequenced for a study of T cells in Graves' hyperthyroidism and ophthalmopathy. The source material, RNA transcripts, was used to amplify TCR beta CDR3 regions. HTBI primers were employed in a first-round RT-PCR of the TCR CDR3. TCRdb fed the multiplex PCR reads into MiXCR, producing one record per CDR3 protein. The profile shows roughly 700,000 distinct CDR3 sequences, less than 15% of them singletons. CDR1 and CDR2 from the germline V gene are KGHSH and LQKENI. There are 13 residues in the CDR3. Trimming cost V 1 base and J 3 bases, with 6 bases left between them.

This sequence was found in a woman between 18 and 29 years old with Graves' hyperthyroidism. This chain joins TRBV18 and TRBJ1-1; D unresolved. Sequencing was performed on blood. CDR3 loop: CASSPLADTEAFF. As DNA, the CDR3 is TGTGCCAGCTCACCACTGGCAGACACTGAAGCTTTCTTT.